Sequencing of this T cell receptor beta chain was carried out in a study of blood T cell repertoires in COVID-19 (dated by TCRdb to 2020 to 2021). Turning to the overall study: The collaborator samples originated in the United States, Italy and Spain and spanned the acute and convalescent phases of COVID-19. Where available, HLA class I and class II types were obtained from metadata supplied by the sample provider rather than from assay-based typing. Deeply sampled blood TCRbeta repertoires from subjects exposed to, actively infected with, or recovered from COVID-19 were included in the dataset. The repertoires were released in a freely available public database meant as a resource for research on the immune response to SARS-CoV-2. Sample metadata almost always included a de-identified subject ID, COVID-19 status, age in years and sex. Samples were obtained from the ongoing ImmuneRACE study (first 160 participants) and from 1,254 subjects provided by 6 global collaborators. The material from the prospective study consisted of cDNA or gDNA derived from T cells, B-cell-depleted T cells, or PBMCs. Paper-wide results and their limitations: How much clinical and demographic metadata was included differed by source and by participant, and the metadata was provided uncurated.

The germline V gene (reference sequence) provides CDR1 LNHDA and CDR2 SQIVND. The germline ends are 13 bases apart after V is trimmed by 6 bases and J by 5 bases. The CDR3 runs 14 amino acids, cysteine and phenylalanine included. This entry keeps only the CDR3 DNA: 42 bases, framed from base 1. Details on this clone: No cognate antigen has been identified for it. Base qualities are not provided; no much larger clone lies one nucleotide away.

Each collaborating institution followed its own protocols to collect whole blood in K2EDTA tubes. For TCRbeta analysis, collaborators shipped samples as frozen whole blood, isolated PBMCs, or DNA extracted from either of those sample types. The immunoSEQ Assay, a bias-controlled multiplex PCR, was used to amplify TCRbeta CDR3 regions from genomic DNA. The published analysis was carried out like this. Nucleated cell counts per sample were estimated from amplification of reference gene primers within the assay. To quantify the absolute abundance of each unique TCRbeta CDR3 rearrangement, sequence reads were collapsed and filtered. For each sample, productive Simpson clonality was calculated by taking the square root of Simpson's diversity index across productive rearrangements. The clones in this table, taken by TCRdb from immuneACCESS, are in-frame only. Not every clone is retained; where verified, under half of the shortfall comes from an unresolved V gene, and the cause of the rest is unknown. V and J calls and clone size are as listed in that table; D and trimming were resolved from the DNA. The sample profile shows roughly 120,000 clones; approximately 80% of them were found once. The ten largest clones add up to around 7.6% of the sample.

The chain uses TRBV19 and TRBJ2-2, with no confidently assigned D gene. This sequence was found in a man in his 70s with active or convalescent COVID-19. Sequenced: peripheral blood. The DNA reads as follows: TGTGCCAGTAGCCAATCTACAGCAACCGGGGAGCTGTTTTTT. Translated, this gives CASSQSTATGELFF.